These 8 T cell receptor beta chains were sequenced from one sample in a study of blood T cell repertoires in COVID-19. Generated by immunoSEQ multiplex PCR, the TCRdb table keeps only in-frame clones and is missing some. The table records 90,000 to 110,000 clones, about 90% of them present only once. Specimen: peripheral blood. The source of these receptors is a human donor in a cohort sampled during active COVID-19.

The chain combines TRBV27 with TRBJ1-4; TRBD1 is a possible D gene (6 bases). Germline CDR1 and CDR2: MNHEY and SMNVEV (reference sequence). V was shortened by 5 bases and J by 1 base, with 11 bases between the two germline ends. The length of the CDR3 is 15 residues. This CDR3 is CASSLGGLTNEKLFF. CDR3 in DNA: TGTGCCAGCAGTCTAGGGGGTTTAACTAATGAAAAACTGTTTTTT.

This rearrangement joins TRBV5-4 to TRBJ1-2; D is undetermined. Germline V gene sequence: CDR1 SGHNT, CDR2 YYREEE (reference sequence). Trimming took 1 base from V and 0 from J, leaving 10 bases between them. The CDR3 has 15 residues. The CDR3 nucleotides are TGTGCCAGCAGCTTGCTAGCCCGGCCTAACTATGGCTACACCTTC. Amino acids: CASSLLARPNYGYTF.

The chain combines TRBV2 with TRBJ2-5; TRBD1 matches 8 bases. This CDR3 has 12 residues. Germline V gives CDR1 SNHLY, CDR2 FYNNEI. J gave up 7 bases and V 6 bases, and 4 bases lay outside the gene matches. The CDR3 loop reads CASREQGGTQYF. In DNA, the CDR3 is TGTGCCAGCAGGGAACAGGGGGGGACCCAGTACTTC.

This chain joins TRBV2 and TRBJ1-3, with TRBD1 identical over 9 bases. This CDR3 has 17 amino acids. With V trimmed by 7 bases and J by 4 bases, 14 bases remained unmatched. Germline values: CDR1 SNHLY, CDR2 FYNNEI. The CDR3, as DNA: TGTGCCAGCACGGGACAGGGTCGGAGTTTGGGAGGAAACACCATATATTTT. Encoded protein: CASTGQGRSLGGNTIYF. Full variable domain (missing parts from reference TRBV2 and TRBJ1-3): EPEVTQTPSHQVTQMGQEVILRCVPISNHLYFYWYRQILGQKVEFLVSFYNNEISEKSEIFDDQFSVERPDGSNFTLKIRSTKLEDSAMYFCASTGQGRSLGGNTIYFGEGSWLTVV.

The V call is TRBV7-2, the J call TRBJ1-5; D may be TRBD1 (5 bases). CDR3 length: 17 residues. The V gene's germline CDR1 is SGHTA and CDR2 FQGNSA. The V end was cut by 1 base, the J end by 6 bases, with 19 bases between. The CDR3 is CASSLVFSGGGGQPQHF. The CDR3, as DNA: TGTGCCAGCAGCTTAGTCTTTTCGGGGGGTGGTGGTCAGCCCCAGCATTTT.

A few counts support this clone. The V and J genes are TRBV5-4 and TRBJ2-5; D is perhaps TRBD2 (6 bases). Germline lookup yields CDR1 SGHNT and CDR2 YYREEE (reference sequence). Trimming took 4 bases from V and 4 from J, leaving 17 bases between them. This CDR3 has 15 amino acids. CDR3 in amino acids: CASSRTSSGGETQYF. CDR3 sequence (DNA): TGTGCCAGCAGCCGTACTAGCTCGGGTGGAGAGACCCAGTACTTC.

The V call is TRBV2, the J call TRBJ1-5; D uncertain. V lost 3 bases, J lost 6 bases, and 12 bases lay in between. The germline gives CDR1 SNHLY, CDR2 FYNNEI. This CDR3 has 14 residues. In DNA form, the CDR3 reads TGTGCCAGCAGTGATACGGGGTCGGTTCAGCCCCAGCATTTT. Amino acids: CASSDTGSVQPQHF. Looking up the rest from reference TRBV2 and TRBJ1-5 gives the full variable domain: EPEVTQTPSHQVTQMGQEVILRCVPISNHLYFYWYRQILGQKVEFLVSFYNNEISEKSEIFDDQFSVERPDGSNFTLKIRSTKLEDSAMYFCASSDTGSVQPQHFGDGTRLSIL.

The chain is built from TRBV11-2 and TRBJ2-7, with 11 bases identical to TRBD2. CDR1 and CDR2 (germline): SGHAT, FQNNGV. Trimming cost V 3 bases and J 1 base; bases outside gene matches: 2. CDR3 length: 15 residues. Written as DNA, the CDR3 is TGTGCCAGCAGCTTCGGGACTAGCGGATCCTACGAGCAGTACTTC. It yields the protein CASSFGTSGSYEQYF.